Sequencing of this T cell receptor (beta chain) was carried out in a study of cytomegalovirus exposure and HLA in healthy donors. Turning to the study itself: Some 85 million unique TCRs, all from HLA-typed donors, were included in an early release of the data.

Points on this clone: As yet, its antigen is unknown.

Germline V gives CDR1 MNHEY, CDR2 SMNVEV (reference sequence). This CDR3 has 16 residues. Deletions cut 4 bases from V and 0 bases from J, with 13 bases between. Findings and caveats of the study: Within an earlier analysis, most TCR beta V segments proved productive either about 87% or about 30% of the time. By a later analysis, the bulk of CMV-associated TCR beta chains appeared HLA-restricted. Indistinguishable V segments such as TRBV6-2 and TRBV6-3 were excluded.

13 Jbeta primers and 60 Vbeta primers were used for the PCR. Repertoires were generated with immunoSEQ multiplex PCR, while TCRdb's copy carries only in-frame clones and drops some. Altogether 190,000 or so clones are present, roughly four fifths being singletons, with the ten largest covering roughly 1.5%. The genes are TRBV27 and TRBJ2-4; D gene uncertain. This sequence originates from a man between 50 and 59 years old in good health and CMV-seronegative. Specimen: PBMCs. The CDR3 DNA sequence: TGTGCCAGCAGTTCCCCCGTGGCTCTAGCCAAAAACATTCAGTACTTC. This codes for CASSSPVALAKNIQYF.